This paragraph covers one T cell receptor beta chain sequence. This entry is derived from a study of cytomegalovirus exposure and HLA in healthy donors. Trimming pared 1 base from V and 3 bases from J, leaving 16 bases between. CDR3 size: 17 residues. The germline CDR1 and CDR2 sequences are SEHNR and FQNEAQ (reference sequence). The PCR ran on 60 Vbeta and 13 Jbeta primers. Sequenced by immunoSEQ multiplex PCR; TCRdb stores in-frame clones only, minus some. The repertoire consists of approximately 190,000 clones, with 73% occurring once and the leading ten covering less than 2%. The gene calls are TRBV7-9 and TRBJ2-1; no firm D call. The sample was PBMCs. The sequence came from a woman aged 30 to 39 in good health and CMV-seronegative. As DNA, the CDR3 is TGTGCCAGCAGCTTAGTTGTGGGCCAAGCAATCTACAATGAGCAGTTCTTC. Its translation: CASSLVVGQAIYNEQFF.